This T cell receptor (beta chain) was obtained from a study of a mutant IDH1 vaccine in newly diagnosed glioma. Overall study context: Mean patient age was around 40 years; around 62% were male and around 40% female. Week 35 was assigned to visit V12, and week 47 was assigned to visit V13.

Some clones are missing from TCRdb's copy, which holds only in-frame ones; the method was immunoSEQ multiplex PCR. This sample has approximately 80,000 clones, with 75% to 90% found just once. The time point is: week 47, end of study. Doses of 300 ug of mutant IDH1 20-mer peptide were given with topical imiquimod. As to this clone: Its antigen remains unidentified.

Trimming removed 5 bases at V and 3 bases at J, with 16 bases between. This CDR3 is built from 15 residues. Germline lookup yields CDR1 SGHAT and CDR2 FQNNGV. Sample: PBMCs, taken from a glioma patient whose treatment included an IDH1 peptide vaccine. The chain joins TRBV11-2 to TRBJ1-2; D might be TRBD1 (6 bases). The clonotype comes from a man in his forties with glioma. CDR3 sequence (DNA): TGTGCCAGCAGCAGTTACAGGGCAGGTGACTATGGCTACACCTTC. Protein product: CASSSYRAGDYGYTF.